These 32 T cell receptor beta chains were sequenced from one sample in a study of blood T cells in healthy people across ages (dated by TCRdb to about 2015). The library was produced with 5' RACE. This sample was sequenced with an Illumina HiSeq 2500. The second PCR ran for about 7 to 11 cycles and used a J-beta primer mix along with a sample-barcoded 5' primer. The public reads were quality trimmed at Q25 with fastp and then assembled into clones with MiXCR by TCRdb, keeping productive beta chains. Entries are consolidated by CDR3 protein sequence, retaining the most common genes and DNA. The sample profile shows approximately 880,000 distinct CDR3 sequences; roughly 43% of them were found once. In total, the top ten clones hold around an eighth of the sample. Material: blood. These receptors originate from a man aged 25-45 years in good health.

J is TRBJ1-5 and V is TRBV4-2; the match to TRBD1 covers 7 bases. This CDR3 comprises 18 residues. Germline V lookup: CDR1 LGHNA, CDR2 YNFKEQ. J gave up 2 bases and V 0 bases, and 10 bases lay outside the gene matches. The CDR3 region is CASSQDLDRRVGNQPQHF. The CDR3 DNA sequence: TGTGCCAGCAGCCAAGATTTGGACAGGCGGGTTGGCAATCAGCCCCAGCATTTT.

CDR3 region: CASSDGLAGVETQYF. CDR3 DNA: TGTGCCAGCAGCGACGGACTAGCGGGGGTGGAGACCCAGTACTTC. The rearrangement uses TRBV7-9 and TRBJ2-5, with 13 bases matching TRBD2. CDR1 is SEHNR and CDR2 is FQNEAQ in the germline V gene (reference sequence). This CDR3 has 15 residues. The V segment lost 5 bases and the J segment 5 bases; nucleotides outside the gene matches: 5.

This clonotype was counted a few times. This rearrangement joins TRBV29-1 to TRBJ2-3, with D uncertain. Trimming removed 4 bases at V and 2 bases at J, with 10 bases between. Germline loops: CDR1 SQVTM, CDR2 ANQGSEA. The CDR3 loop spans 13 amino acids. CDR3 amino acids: CSVVPSNTDTQYF. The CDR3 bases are TGCAGCGTTGTACCGTCTAACACAGATACGCAGTATTTT.

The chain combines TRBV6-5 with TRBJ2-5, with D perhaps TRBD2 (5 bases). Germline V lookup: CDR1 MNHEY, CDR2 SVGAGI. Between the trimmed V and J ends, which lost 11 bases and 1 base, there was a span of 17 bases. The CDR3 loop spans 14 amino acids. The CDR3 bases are TGTGCCTGCGGAGAGGGATCTTCCCAAGAGACCCAGTACTTC. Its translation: CACGEGSSQETQYF.

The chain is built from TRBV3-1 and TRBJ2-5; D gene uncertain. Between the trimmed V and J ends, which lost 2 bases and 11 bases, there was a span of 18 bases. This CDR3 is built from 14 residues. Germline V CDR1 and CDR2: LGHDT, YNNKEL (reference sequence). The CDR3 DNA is TGTGCCAGCAGCCAAAACCCAGAGCCCAATGAGCAGTACTTC. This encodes CASSQNPEPNEQYF.

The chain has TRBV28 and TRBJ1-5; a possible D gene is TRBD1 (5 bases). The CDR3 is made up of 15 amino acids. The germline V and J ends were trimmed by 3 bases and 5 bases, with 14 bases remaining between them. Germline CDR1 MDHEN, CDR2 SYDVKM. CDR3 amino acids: CASSFLAGRDQPQHF. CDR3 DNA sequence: TGTGCCAGCAGTTTTTTAGCAGGGAGGGATCAGCCCCAGCATTTT.

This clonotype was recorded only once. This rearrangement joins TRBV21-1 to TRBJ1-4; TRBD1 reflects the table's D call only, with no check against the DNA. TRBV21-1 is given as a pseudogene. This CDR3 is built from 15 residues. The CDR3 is CASSKFGQGEEKLFF. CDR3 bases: TGTGCCAGCAGCAAGTTCGGTCAGGGAGAGGAAAAACTGTTTTTT.

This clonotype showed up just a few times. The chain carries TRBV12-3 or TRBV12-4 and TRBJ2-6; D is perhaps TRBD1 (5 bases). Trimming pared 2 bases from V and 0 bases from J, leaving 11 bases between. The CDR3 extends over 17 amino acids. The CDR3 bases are TGTGCCAGCAGTTTACCAGGGAAACTCTCTGGGGCCAACGTCCTGACTTTC. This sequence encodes CASSLPGKLSGANVLTF.

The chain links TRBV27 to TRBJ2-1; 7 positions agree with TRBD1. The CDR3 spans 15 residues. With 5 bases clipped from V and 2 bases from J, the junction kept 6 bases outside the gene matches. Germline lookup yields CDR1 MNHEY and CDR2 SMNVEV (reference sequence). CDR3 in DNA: TGTGCCAGCAGTACCAGGACAGGAACCTACAATGAGCAGTTCTTC. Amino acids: CASSTRTGTYNEQFF.

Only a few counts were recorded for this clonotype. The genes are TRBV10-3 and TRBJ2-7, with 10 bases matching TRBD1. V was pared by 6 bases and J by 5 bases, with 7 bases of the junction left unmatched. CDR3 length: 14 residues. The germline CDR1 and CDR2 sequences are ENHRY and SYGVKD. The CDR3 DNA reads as TGTGCCATCAGGGCCGGGACAGGGGACCACGAGCAGTACTTC. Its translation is CAIRAGTGDHEQYF.

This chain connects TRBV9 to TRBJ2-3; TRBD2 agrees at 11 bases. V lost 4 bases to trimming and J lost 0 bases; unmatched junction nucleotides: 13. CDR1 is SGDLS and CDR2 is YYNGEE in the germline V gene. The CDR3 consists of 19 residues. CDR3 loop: CASSSRLAGPPTSTDTQYF. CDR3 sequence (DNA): TGTGCCAGCAGCTCTCGACTAGCGGGGCCACCTACCAGCACAGATACGCAGTATTTT.

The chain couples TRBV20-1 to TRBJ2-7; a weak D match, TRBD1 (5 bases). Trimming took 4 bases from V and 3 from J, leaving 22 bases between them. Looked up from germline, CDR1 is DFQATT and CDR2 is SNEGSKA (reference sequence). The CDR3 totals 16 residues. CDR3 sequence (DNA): TGCAGTGCTACCTCCCCTGAGCGAGTGGGGCTCTACGAGCAGTACTTC. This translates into CSATSPERVGLYEQYF.

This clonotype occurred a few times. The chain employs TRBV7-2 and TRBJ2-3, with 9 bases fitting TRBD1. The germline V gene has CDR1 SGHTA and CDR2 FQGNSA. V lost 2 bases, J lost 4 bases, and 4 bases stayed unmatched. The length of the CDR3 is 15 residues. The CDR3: CASSLNRGRADTQYF. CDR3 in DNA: TGTGCCAGCAGCTTAAACAGGGGGCGGGCAGATACGCAGTATTTT.

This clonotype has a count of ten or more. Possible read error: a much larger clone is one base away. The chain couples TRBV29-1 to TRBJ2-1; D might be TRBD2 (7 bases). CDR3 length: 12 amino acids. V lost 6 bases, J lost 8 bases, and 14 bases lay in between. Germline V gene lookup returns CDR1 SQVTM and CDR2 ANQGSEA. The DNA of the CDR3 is TGCAGCGTGGTGGGCGGGGGCGATGAGCAGTTCTTC. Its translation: CSVVGGGDEQFF.

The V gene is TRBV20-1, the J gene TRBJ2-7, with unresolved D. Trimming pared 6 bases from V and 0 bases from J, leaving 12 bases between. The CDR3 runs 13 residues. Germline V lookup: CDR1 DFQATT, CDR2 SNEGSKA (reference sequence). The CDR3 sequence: CSAPLQVSYEQYF. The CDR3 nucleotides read TGCAGTGCACCCCTGCAGGTCTCCTACGAGCAGTACTTC.

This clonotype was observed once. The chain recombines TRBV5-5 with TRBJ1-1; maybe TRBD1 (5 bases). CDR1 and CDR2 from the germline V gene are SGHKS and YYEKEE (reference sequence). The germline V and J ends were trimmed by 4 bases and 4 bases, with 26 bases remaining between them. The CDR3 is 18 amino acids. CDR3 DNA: TGTGCCAGCAGCCCCGAACTCAGTCCGGGACCCCGAGGCACTGAAGCTTTCTTT. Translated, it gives CASSPELSPGPRGTEAFF. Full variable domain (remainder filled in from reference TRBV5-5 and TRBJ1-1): DAGVTQSPTHLIKTRGQQVTLRCSPISGHKSVSWYQQVLGQGPQFIFQYYEKEERGRGNFPDRFSARQFPNYSSELNVNALLLGDSALYLCASSPELSPGPRGTEAFFGQGTRLTVV.

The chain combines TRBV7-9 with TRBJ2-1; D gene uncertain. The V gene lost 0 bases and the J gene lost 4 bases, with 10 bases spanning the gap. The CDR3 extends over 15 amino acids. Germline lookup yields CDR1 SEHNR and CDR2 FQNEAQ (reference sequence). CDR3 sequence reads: CASSLAGPQYNEQFF. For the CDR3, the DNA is TGTGCCAGCAGCTTAGCGGGTCCCCAGTACAATGAGCAGTTCTTC.

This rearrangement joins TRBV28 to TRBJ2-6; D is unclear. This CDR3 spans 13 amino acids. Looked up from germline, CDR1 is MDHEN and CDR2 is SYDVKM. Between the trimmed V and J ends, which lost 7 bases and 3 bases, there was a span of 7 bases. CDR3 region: CASTDFGANVLTF. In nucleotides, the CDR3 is TGTGCCAGCACCGACTTTGGGGCCAACGTCCTGACTTTC.

CDR3 sequence (DNA): TGCGCCAGCAGCCAAGCAGCGGGACAGCCCTACGAGCAGTACTTC. Amino acids: CASSQAAGQPYEQYF. The gene calls are TRBV4-1 and TRBJ2-7; perhaps D is TRBD1 or TRBD2 (7 bases each). Germline loops: CDR1 MGHRA, CDR2 YSYEKL. The CDR3 has 15 amino acids. Deletions cut 1 base from V and 2 bases from J, with 12 bases between.

As DNA, the CDR3 is TGTGCCAGCAGTGAATCGGCGGGGCGTTCAGATACGCAGTATTTT. This codes for CASSESAGRSDTQYF. The chain has TRBV25-1 and TRBJ2-3; TRBD2 is a possible D gene (6 bases). The germline V and J ends were trimmed by 1 base and 4 bases, with 12 bases remaining between them. The germline gives CDR1 MGHDK, CDR2 SYGVNS. The CDR3 contains 15 residues.

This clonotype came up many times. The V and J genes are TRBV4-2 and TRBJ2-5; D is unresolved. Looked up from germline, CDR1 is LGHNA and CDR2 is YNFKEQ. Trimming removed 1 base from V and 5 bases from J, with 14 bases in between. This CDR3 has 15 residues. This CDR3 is CASSQVYQPPETQYF. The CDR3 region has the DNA TGTGCCAGCAGCCAAGTCTACCAACCGCCGGAGACCCAGTACTTC.

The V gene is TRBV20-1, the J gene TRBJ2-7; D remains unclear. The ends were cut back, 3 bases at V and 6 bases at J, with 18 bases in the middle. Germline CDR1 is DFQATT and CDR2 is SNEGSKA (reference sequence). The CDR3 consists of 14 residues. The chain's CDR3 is CSASSPGPSAEQYF. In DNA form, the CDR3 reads TGCAGTGCTAGCAGCCCGGGCCCCTCGGCCGAGCAGTACTTC.

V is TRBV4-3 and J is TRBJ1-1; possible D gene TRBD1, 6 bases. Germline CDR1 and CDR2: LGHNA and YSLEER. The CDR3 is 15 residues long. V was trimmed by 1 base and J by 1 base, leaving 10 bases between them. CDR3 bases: TGCGCCAGCAGCCAAGTTCCGGGACAGAACACTGAAGCTTTCTTT. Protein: CASSQVPGQNTEAFF.

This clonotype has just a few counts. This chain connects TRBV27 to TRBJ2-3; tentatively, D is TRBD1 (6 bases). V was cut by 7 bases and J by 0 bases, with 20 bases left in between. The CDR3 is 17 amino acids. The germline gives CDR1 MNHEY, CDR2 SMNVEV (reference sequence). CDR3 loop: CASNSYREPSSTDTQYF. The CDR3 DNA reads TGTGCCAGCAATTCCTACAGGGAACCCTCTAGCACAGATACGCAGTATTTT.

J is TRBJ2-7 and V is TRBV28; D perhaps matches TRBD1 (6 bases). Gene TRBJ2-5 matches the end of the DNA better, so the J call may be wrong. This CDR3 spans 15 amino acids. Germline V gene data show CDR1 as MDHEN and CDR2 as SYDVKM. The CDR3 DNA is TGTGCCAGCAGTTCGTCCGGGACACTCAGCGAGACCCAGTACTTC. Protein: CASSSSGTLSETQYF.

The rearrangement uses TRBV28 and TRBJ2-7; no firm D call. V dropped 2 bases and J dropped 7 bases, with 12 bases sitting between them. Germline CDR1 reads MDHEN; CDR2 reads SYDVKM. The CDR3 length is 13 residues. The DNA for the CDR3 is TGTGCCAGCAGTTTAAGGAGTTACAATGAGCAGTACTTC. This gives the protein CASSLRSYNEQYF.

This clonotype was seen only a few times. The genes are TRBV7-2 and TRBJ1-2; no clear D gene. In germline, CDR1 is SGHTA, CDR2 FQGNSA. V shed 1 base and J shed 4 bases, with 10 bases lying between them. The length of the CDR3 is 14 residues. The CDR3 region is CASSLGPSPYGYTF. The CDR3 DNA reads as TGTGCCAGCAGCTTAGGTCCCTCACCCTATGGCTACACCTTC.

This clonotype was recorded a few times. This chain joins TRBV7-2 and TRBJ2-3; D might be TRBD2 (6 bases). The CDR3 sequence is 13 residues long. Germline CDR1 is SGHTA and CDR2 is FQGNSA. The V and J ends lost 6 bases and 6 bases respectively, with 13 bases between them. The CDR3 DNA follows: TGTGCCAGCAGAGTAGCGGCTAGCGATACGCAGTATTTT. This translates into CASRVAASDTQYF.

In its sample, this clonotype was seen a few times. CDR3 sequence: CANGLAGDTEAFF. CDR3 nucleotide sequence: TGTGCCAACGGCTTGGCAGGGGACACTGAAGCTTTCTTT. The rearrangement uses TRBV12-3 or TRBV12-4 and TRBJ1-1; perhaps TRBD1 as D (6 bases). The ends were cut back, 10 bases at V and 3 bases at J, with 15 bases in the middle. The CDR3 loop spans 13 amino acids.

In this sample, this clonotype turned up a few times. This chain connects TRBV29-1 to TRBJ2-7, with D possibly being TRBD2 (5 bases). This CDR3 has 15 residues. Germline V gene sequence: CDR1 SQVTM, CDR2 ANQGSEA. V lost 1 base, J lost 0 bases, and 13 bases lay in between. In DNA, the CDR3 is TGCAGCGTTGAAGGGGGAGTATTGAGCTCCTACGAGCAGTACTTC. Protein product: CSVEGGVLSSYEQYF.

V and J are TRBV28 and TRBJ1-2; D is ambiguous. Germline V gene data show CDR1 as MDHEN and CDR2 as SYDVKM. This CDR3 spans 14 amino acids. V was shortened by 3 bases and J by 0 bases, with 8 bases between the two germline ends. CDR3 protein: CASSFVLTNYGYTF. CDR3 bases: TGTGCCAGCAGTTTTGTCTTGACTAACTATGGCTACACCTTC.

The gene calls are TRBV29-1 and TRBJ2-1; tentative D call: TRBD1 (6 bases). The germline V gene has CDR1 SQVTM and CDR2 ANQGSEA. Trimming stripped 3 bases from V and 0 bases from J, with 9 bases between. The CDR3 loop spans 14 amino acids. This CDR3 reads CSVEDSLSYNEQFF. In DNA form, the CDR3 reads TGCAGCGTTGAGGACAGCCTCTCCTACAATGAGCAGTTCTTC.